Listed below are T cell receptor beta chains from one sample, sequenced in a study of blood T cell repertoires in COVID-19. Repertoires were generated with immunoSEQ multiplex PCR, while TCRdb's copy carries only in-frame clones and drops some. This sample has 310,000 or so clones, with roughly 87% found just once. The specimen sequenced was PBMCs or T cells enriched from blood (not recorded which). The receptors stem from a woman aged 18-29 years who had recovered from COVID-19. Each CDR3 is given without its conserved first and last residue.

ASSKKLSGVSYEQY	TRBV5-5	TRBJ2-7
ASSVRGTEETQY	TRBV9	TRBJ2-5
ASSSGLAGGYEQY	TRBV5-4	TRBJ2-7
ASSRGLEVSGEQY	TRBV6-2/TRBV6-3	TRBJ2-7
ASSLVASGFTDTQY	TRBV7-9	TRBJ2-3
ASKRVEGNEQF	TRBV28	TRBJ2-1
ASSLEAGPPYNEQF	TRBV5-1	TRBJ2-1
ASSLGEVVNEQF	TRBV19	TRBJ2-1
ASSLPDSGERNEQF	TRBV28	TRBJ2-1
ASSLGENSYEQY	TRBV7-8	TRBJ2-7
ASSLGVLGTGLTGELF	TRBV7-2	TRBJ2-2
ATSDSTEYGANVLT	TRBV24-1	TRBJ2-6
ASEGDGLRGSYEQY	TRBV5-1	TRBJ2-7
ASSLNLAGGRSGELF	TRBV11-2	TRBJ2-2
ASSGGLAAYEQY	TRBV2	TRBJ2-7
ASSYDGSAYGYT	TRBV6-5	TRBJ1-2
ASSPGGGYTYEQY	TRBV11-2	TRBJ2-7
ASSLRPGTGVSSGTEAF	TRBV5-1	TRBJ1-1
ATSPRAGLETQY	TRBV15	TRBJ2-5
ASSQSSGGGRSYEQY	TRBV4-3	TRBJ2-7
SVRGQGAETQY	TRBV29-1	TRBJ2-5
ASSQLAGVRGNEQF	TRBV4-2	TRBJ2-1
ASSPNEETQY	TRBV18	TRBJ2-5
ASSSDQTSKRF	TRBV7-3	TRBJ2-1
ASSPPSIFWGGRPPTDTQY	TRBV7-3	TRBJ2-3
SAKTGYEQY	TRBV20-1	TRBJ2-7